These 29 T cell receptor beta chains originate from one sample sequenced in a study of cytomegalovirus exposure and HLA in healthy donors. Here immunoSEQ multiplex PCR was the method, and the copy in TCRdb shows in-frame clones only, minus some. The data contain about 150,000 clones, 86% of them singletons. Material: PBMCs. The receptors originated from a human donor in good health.

The chain is built from TRBV29-1 and TRBJ2-7, with 7 nucleotides matching TRBD1. The CDR3 sequence is 16 residues long. The germline V gene encodes CDR1 SQVTM and CDR2 ANQGSEA. Losses at the gene ends were 5 bases for V and 3 bases for J; bases not matched to a gene: 16. CDR3 in DNA: TGCAGCGTTCTCGGTTTGTGGACCGGGACAGACTACGAGCAGTACTTC. Amino acid sequence: CSVLGLWTGTDYEQYF.

This rearrangement joins TRBV4-1 to TRBJ1-6; D is undetermined. CDR3 length equals 14 residues. V gave up 3 bases and J gave up 10 bases, with 13 bases separating them. Germline CDR1 MGHRA, CDR2 YSYEKL. The DNA for the CDR3 is TGCGCCAGCAGCCATCCTAGCAGCGGGTCACCCCTCCACTTT. Its protein product is CASSHPSSGSPLHF.

The gene calls are TRBV28 and TRBJ1-5; 7 nucleotides agree with TRBD1. Germline-derived CDR1 and CDR2 are MDHEN and SYDVKM. V gave up 6 bases and J gave up 5 bases; unmatched junction bases: 7. The CDR3 has 14 residues. CDR3 loop: CASSLQGTDQPQHF. Here the CDR3 DNA reads TGTGCCAGCAGCTTACAGGGGACCGATCAGCCCCAGCATTTT.

This chain connects TRBV9 to TRBJ2-3; 9 positions match TRBD2. After removal of 2 bases from V and 7 bases from J, the junction contained 20 bases not matched to a gene. The germline V gene has CDR1 SGDLS and CDR2 YYNGEE. The CDR3 is made up of 19 amino acids. This CDR3 is CASSVLPFERGASRNTQYF. The CDR3 DNA is TGTGCCAGCAGCGTGCTTCCGTTCGAGCGGGGGGCCAGCAGGAATACGCAGTATTTT.

The chain carries TRBV6-5 and TRBJ2-7; weak D call: TRBD1 (8 bases). Germline V gives CDR1 MNHEY, CDR2 SVGAGI. With 4 bases removed from V and 2 bases from J, the gap between germline ends came to 12 bases. The CDR3 is 14 amino acids. The CDR3 DNA sequence: TGTGCCAGCAGTTTACAGGGGGGGACCTACGAGCAGTACTTC. Translation: CASSLQGGTYEQYF.

Only a few counts were recorded for this clone. The genes are TRBV10-2 and TRBJ2-7, with 7 bases that match TRBD1. Germline CDR1 reads WSHSY; CDR2 reads SAAADI. The CDR3 length is 15 residues. V shed 5 bases and J 3 bases; nucleotides not matched to a gene: 10. The CDR3 DNA reads TGCGCCAGCAGTCCGGAGACAGGGATCGTCTACGAGCAGTACTTC. Translation: CASSPETGIVYEQYF.

The chain is built from TRBV5-1 and TRBJ1-1; 10 nucleotides align to TRBD1. Trimming removed 0 bases from V and 10 bases from J; junction bases left unmatched: 6. There are 14 residues in the CDR3. The germline CDR1 and CDR2 sequences are SGHRS and YFSETQ. The CDR3 loop is CASSLGGTGEGAFF. The CDR3 DNA follows: TGCGCCAGCAGCTTGGGGGGGACAGGGGAAGGAGCTTTCTTT. Filled out from reference TRBV5-1 and TRBJ1-1, the complete variable domain reads KAGVTQTPRYLIKTRGQQVTLSCSPISGHRSVSWYQQTPGQGLQFLFEYFSETQRNKGNFPGRFSGRQFSNSRSEMNVSTLELGDSALYLCASSLGGTGEGAFFGQGTRLTVV.

The rearrangement links TRBV27 to TRBJ2-5; TRBD1 aligns across 9 bases. The CDR3 loop spans 16 amino acids. Germline CDR1 MNHEY, CDR2 SMNVEV (reference sequence). J was trimmed by 5 bases and V by 6 bases; bases with no gene match: 13. In DNA, the CDR3 is TGTGCCAGCAGCCCGTGGGGGGACAGGGCTTCGGAGACCCAGTACTTC. This codes for CASSPWGDRASETQYF.

The J gene is TRBJ2-3, the V gene TRBV18; tentative D call: TRBD1 (5 bases). The V gene's germline CDR1 is KGHSH and CDR2 LQKENI. Trimming pared 6 bases from V and 2 bases from J, leaving 24 bases between. The CDR3 has 18 amino acids. The CDR3 bases are TGTGCCAGCTCCCCTTCTACAGGACATATTCAAAACACAGATACGCAGTATTTT. The encoded protein is CASSPSTGHIQNTDTQYF.

This chain links TRBV5-6 with TRBJ1-6; D is perhaps TRBD1 (5 bases). V lost 0 bases and J 6 bases, leaving 13 bases between the germline ends. The germline V gene has CDR1 SGHDT and CDR2 YYEEEE. The CDR3 runs to 16 residues. As DNA, the CDR3 is TGTGCCAGCAGCTTGGAGGCAGGGAGGAGTAATTCACCCCTCCACTTT. Translating gives CASSLEAGRSNSPLHF.

This clone came up a few times. J is TRBJ2-7 and V is TRBV4-1; possible D gene TRBD1, 6 bases. CDR1 and CDR2 (germline): MGHRA, YSYEKL. V was shortened by 5 bases and J by 2 bases, with 13 bases between the two germline ends. This CDR3 is 14 amino acids long. This chain's CDR3 is CASSSGTTTYEQYF. CDR3 bases: TGCGCCAGCAGCTCCGGGACAACAACCTACGAGCAGTACTTC.

This clone showed up just a few times. This rearrangement joins TRBV27 to TRBJ1-4, with D possibly TRBD1 on 6 matching bases. CDR3 length equals 14 residues. V lost 3 bases, J lost 7 bases, and 12 bases lay in between. CDR1 MNHEY and CDR2 SMNVEV come from the germline V gene (reference sequence). CDR3 DNA sequence: TGTGCCAGCAGTTTTCGGGGGGCCAGTGAAAAACTGTTTTTT. Amino acids: CASSFRGASEKLFF.

V and J are TRBV27 and TRBJ2-5; 10 nucleotides align to TRBD2. The CDR3 loop spans 13 amino acids. Per the germline V gene, CDR1 is MNHEY and CDR2 is SMNVEV (reference sequence). The V segment lost 7 bases and the J segment 5 bases; nucleotides outside the gene matches: 4. CDR3 loop: CASKLAGSETQYF. The CDR3 DNA follows: TGTGCCAGCAAACTAGCGGGAAGTGAGACCCAGTACTTC.

This chain links TRBV7-8 with TRBJ1-6, with D possibly being TRBD1 (5 bases). The CDR3 spans 16 residues. The V gene's germline CDR1 is SGHVS and CDR2 FQNEAQ. The V end was cut by 1 base, the J end by 3 bases, with 10 bases between. The DNA of the CDR3 is TGTGCCAGCAGCTTAGTCAGGGTCTTCTATAATTCACCCCTCCACTTT. As protein: CASSLVRVFYNSPLHF.

The chain has TRBV5-8 and TRBJ1-2; 7 nucleotides line up with TRBD1. The CDR3 covers 14 residues. Germline loops: CDR1 SGHTS, CDR2 YDEGEE. The V segment lost 2 bases and the J segment 0 bases; nucleotides outside the gene matches: 1. CDR3 coding DNA: TGTGCCAGCAGCTTCCAGGGGGCTAACTATGGCTACACCTTC. Translated, it gives CASSFQGANYGYTF.

This clone has just a few counts. V is TRBV18 and J is TRBJ2-7, with D perhaps matching TRBD1 (5 bases). The V gene lost 1 base and the J gene lost 7 bases, with 11 bases spanning the gap. Germline V gene sequence: CDR1 KGHSH, CDR2 LQKENI. The CDR3 extends over 13 amino acids. The CDR3: CASSPLGHREQYF. In DNA form, the CDR3 reads TGTGCCAGCTCACCACTGGGGCATCGGGAGCAGTACTTC.

This chain uses TRBV27 with TRBJ2-2, with TRBD2 matching 9 bases. V shed 3 bases, J shed 5 bases, and the junction held 4 bases outside the gene matches. The CDR3 has 15 residues. The germline V gene has CDR1 MNHEY and CDR2 SMNVEV (reference sequence). The CDR3 reads CASSFWLAGTGELFF. CDR3 bases: TGTGCCAGCAGTTTTTGGCTAGCGGGAACCGGGGAGCTGTTTTTT.

The V call is TRBV4-1, the J call TRBJ2-1, with 10 bases lining up with TRBD2. Per germline, CDR1 MGHRA and CDR2 YSYEKL. CDR3 size: 14 residues. J lost 2 bases, V lost 6 bases, and 1 base had no gene match. For the CDR3, the DNA is TGCGCCAGCAGTCTAGCGGGAGCCTACAATGAGCAGTTCTTC. Its translation is CASSLAGAYNEQFF.

The chain couples TRBV30 to TRBJ2-5; 9 bases align to TRBD2. V shed 4 bases, J shed 5 bases, and the junction held 2 bases outside the gene matches. The CDR3 sequence is 12 residues long. Germline V lookup: CDR1 GTSNPN, CDR2 SVGIG (reference sequence). The CDR3 DNA reads as TGTGCCTGGACTAGCGGGACGGAGACCCAGTACTTC. Residues: CAWTSGTETQYF.

The V gene is TRBV5-6, the J gene TRBJ1-2; TRBD1 matches at 8 bases. The CDR3 contains 13 residues. V dropped 3 bases and J dropped 7; count of bases not matched to a gene: 5. Germline CDR1 reads SGHDT; CDR2 reads YYEEEE. The CDR3 DNA sequence: TGTGCCAGCAGCTACGGGACAGGACGTGGCTACACCTTC. Residues: CASSYGTGRGYTF. The full variable domain, its missing parts supplied by reference TRBV5-6 and TRBJ1-2, is DAGVTQSPTHLIKTRGQQVTLRCSPKSGHDTVSWYQQALGQGPQFIFQYYEEEERQRGNFPDRFSGHQFPNYSSELNVNALLLGDSALYLCASSYGTGRGYTFGSGTRLTVV.

The chain uses TRBV5-4 and TRBJ1-2; the D is unclear. Germline CDR1 and CDR2: SGHNT and YYREEE (reference sequence). The CDR3 is 14 residues long. Trimming removed 2 bases from V and 4 bases from J, with 12 bases in between. The CDR3 sequence is CASSLSGWAYGYTF. The CDR3, as DNA: TGTGCCAGCAGCTTATCGGGGTGGGCCTATGGCTACACCTTC.

The chain carries TRBV19 and TRBJ2-7, with a possible D match to TRBD1 (5 bases). CDR1 and CDR2 (germline): LNHDA, SQIVND (reference sequence). This CDR3 has 15 residues. The V gene lost 8 bases and the J gene lost 3 bases, with 20 bases spanning the gap. This CDR3 is CASALGAAVNYEQYF. Written as DNA, the CDR3 is TGTGCCAGTGCCTTAGGGGCGGCGGTGAACTACGAGCAGTACTTC.

The chain is built from TRBV9 and TRBJ2-5, with D perhaps TRBD1 (6 bases). The CDR3 is 14 amino acids. Deletions cut 0 bases from V and 1 base from J, with 7 bases between. Germline-derived CDR1 and CDR2 are SGDLS and YYNGEE. The chain's CDR3 is CASSVAQGQETQYF. DNA of the CDR3: TGTGCCAGCAGCGTAGCACAGGGCCAAGAGACCCAGTACTTC.

This chain's CDR3 is CASSSGGNYGYTF. The CDR3 DNA reads TGTGCCAGCAGCTCCGGGGGGAACTATGGCTACACCTTC. The chain uses TRBV5-8 and TRBJ1-2; a possible D gene is TRBD1 (5 bases). The CDR3 has 13 amino acids. Trimming stripped 3 bases from V and 2 bases from J, with 8 bases between. Germline V gene lookup returns CDR1 SGHTS and CDR2 YDEGEE.

A remark on this clone: One junction end does not reproduce the germline sequence, and a read error may be involved. The V gene is TRBV4-1, the J gene TRBJ2-1, with TRBD1 matching 9 bases. Looked up from germline, CDR1 is MGHRA and CDR2 is YSYEKL. The CDR3 is 16 amino acids. CDR3 sequence reads: CASSQRRDRVYDEQFF. Written as DNA, the CDR3 is TGCGCCAGCAGCCAAAGGAGGGACAGGGTCTACGATGAGCAGTTCTTC.

The genes are TRBV29-1 and TRBJ1-1; 7 bases agree with TRBD1. Trimming at V came to 7 bases and at J to 1 base, leaving 6 bases not matched to a gene. Germline V gives CDR1 SQVTM, CDR2 ANQGSEA. This CDR3 comprises 13 residues. The chain's CDR3 is CSATGDKNTEAFF. DNA of the CDR3: TGCAGCGCTACAGGGGACAAGAACACTGAAGCTTTCTTT.

This clone occurred once. This sequence joins TRBV20-1 and TRBJ2-5; D ambiguous. Germline values: CDR1 DFQATT, CDR2 SNEGSKA (reference sequence). The CDR3 totals 10 residues. Trimming cost V 3 bases and J 5 bases, with 4 bases left between them. CDR3 residues: CSASFETQYF. The CDR3 coding sequence is TGCAGTGCTAGCTTTGAGACCCAGTACTTC.

The J gene is TRBJ2-1, the V gene TRBV28, with D possibly TRBD2 on 5 matching bases. The germline CDR1 and CDR2 sequences are MDHEN and SYDVKM. The CDR3 length is 17 residues. Trimming stripped 5 bases from V and 0 bases from J, with 17 bases between. CDR3 coding DNA: TGTGCCAGCAGTCCAAACGGGGTACAGAGCTCCTACAATGAGCAGTTCTTC. Translating gives CASSPNGVQSSYNEQFF.

This clone was observed once. The gene calls are TRBV11-2 and TRBJ2-3; 7 positions agree with TRBD2. Germline V gives CDR1 SGHAT, CDR2 FQNNGV. This CDR3 has 17 amino acids. V shed 1 base and J 0 bases; nucleotides not matched to a gene: 7. Here the CDR3 DNA reads TGTGCCAGCAGCTTAGCAGCAGCGGGGTTTAGCACAGATACGCAGTATTTT. It specifies CASSLAAAGFSTDTQYF.